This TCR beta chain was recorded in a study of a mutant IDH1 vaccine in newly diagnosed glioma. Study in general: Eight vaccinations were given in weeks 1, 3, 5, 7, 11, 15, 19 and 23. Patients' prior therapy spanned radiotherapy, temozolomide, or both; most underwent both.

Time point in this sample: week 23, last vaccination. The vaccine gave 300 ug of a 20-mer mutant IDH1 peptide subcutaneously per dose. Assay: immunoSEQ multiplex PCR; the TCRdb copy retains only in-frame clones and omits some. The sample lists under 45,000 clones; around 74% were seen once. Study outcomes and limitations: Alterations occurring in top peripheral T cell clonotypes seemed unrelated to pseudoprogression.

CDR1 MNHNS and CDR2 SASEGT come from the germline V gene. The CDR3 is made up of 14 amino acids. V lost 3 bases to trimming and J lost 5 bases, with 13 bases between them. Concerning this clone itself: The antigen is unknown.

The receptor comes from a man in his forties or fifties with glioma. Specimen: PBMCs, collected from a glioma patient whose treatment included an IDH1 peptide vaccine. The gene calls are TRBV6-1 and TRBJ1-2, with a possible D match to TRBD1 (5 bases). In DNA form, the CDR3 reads TGTGCCAGCAGTGAGGGGGGGTTGATTTATGGCTACACCTTC. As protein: CASSEGGLIYGYTF.